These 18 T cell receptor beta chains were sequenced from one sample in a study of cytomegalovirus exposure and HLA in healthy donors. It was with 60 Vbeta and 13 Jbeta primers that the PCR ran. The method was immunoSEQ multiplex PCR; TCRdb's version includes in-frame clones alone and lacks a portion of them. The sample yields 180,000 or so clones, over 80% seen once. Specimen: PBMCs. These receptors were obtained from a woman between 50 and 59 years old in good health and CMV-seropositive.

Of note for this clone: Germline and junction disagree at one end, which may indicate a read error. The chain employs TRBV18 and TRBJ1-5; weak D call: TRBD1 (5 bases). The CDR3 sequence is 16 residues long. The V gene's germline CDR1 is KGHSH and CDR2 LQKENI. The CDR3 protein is CATSLGGTPVNQPQHF. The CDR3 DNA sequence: TGTGCCACCTCACTTGGGGGGACTCCAGTCAATCAGCCCCAGCATTTT.

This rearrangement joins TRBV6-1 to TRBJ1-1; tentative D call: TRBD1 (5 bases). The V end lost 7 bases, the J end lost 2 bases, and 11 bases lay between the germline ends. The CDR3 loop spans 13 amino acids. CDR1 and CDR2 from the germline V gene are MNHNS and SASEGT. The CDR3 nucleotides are TGTGCCAGCATGAGACAGTCCAACACTGAAGCTTTCTTT. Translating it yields CASMRQSNTEAFF.

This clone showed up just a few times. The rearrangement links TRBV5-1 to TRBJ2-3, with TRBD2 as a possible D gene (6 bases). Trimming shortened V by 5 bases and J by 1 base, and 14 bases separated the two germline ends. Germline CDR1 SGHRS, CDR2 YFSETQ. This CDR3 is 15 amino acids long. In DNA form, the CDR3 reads TGCGCCAGCAGTTTGCCGGGGGTGGGCACAGATACGCAGTATTTT. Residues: CASSLPGVGTDTQYF.

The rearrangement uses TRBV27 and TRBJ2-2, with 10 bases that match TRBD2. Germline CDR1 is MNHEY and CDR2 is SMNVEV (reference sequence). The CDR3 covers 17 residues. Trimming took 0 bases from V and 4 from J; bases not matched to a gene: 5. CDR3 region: CASSLSNLAGATGELFF. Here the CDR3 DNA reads TGTGCCAGCAGTTTATCGAACCTAGCGGGAGCCACCGGGGAGCTGTTTTTT.

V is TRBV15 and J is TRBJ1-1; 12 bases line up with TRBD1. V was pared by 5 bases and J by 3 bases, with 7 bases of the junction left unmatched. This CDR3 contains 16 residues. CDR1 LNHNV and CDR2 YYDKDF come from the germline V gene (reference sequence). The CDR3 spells CATSARDRGPDTEAFF. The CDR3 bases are TGTGCCACCAGCGCCCGGGACAGGGGGCCGGACACTGAAGCTTTCTTT.

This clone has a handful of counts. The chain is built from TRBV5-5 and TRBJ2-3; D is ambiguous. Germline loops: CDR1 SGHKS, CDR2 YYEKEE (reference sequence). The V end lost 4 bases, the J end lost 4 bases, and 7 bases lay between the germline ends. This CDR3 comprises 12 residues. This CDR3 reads CASSPSADTQYF. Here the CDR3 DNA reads TGTGCCAGCAGCCCTTCTGCAGATACGCAGTATTTT.

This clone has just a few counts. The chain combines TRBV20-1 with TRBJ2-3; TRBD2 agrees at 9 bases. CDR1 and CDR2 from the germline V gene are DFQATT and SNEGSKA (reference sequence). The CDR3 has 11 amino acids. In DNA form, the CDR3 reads TGCGCGGGGGGGCTCACAGATACGCAGTATTTT. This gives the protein CAGGLTDTQYF.

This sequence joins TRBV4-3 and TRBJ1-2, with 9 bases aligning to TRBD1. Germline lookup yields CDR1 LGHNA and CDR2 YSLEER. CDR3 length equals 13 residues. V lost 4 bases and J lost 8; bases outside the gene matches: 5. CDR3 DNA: TGCGCCAGCAGCCCGGACAGGGGCAGGGGCTACACCTTC. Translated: CASSPDRGRGYTF.

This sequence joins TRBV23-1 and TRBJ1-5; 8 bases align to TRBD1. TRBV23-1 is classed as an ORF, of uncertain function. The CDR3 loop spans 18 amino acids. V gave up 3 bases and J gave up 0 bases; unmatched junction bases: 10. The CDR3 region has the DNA TGCGCCAGCAGTCACCGCCCGACAGGGGATTATAGCAATCAGCCCCAGCATTTT. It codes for CASSHRPTGDYSNQPQHF.

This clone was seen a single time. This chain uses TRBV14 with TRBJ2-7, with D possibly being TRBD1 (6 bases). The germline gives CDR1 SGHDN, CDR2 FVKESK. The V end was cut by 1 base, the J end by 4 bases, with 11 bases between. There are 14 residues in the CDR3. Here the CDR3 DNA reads TGTGCCAGCAGCCAAGGTTCCCAGGGGTACGAGCAGTACTTC. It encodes CASSQGSQGYEQYF.

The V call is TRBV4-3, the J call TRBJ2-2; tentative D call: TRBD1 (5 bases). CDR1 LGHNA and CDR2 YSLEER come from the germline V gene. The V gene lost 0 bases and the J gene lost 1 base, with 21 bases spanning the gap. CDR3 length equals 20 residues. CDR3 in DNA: TGCGCCAGCAGCCAAGAAGCTCGAAGTGGTTGGCAGGGGAACACCGGGGAGCTGTTTTTT. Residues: CASSQEARSGWQGNTGELFF.

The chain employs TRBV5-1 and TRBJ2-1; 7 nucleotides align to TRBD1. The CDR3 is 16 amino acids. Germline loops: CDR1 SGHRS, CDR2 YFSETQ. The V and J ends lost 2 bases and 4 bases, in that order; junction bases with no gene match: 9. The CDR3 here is CASSFGQVGLYNEQFF. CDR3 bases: TGCGCCAGCAGCTTTGGACAGGTCGGGTTATACAATGAGCAGTTCTTC.

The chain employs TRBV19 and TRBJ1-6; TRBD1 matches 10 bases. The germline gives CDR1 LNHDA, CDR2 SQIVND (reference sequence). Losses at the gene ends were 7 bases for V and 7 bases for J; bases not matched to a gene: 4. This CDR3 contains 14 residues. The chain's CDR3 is CASTVDRGNSPLHF. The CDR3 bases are TGTGCCAGTACGGTGGACAGGGGGAATTCACCCCTCCACTTT.

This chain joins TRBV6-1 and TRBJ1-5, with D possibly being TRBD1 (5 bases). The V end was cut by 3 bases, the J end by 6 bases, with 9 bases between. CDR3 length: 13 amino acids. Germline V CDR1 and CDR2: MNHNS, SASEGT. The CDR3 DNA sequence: TGTGCCAGCAGTGACAGGGAGGCTCAGCCCCAGCATTTT. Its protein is CASSDREAQPQHF.

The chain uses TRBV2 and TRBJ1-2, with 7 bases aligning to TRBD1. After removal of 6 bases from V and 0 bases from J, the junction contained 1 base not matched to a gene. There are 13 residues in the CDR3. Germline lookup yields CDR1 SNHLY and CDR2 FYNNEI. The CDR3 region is CASRGQTNYGYTF. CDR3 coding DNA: TGTGCCAGCAGGGGACAGACTAACTATGGCTACACCTTC.

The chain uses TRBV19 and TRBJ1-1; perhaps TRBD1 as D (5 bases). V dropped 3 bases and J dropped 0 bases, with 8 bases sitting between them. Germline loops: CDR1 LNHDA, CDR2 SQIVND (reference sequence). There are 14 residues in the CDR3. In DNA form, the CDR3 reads TGTGCCAGTAGTATTCCAGGGATGAACACTGAAGCTTTCTTT. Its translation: CASSIPGMNTEAFF.

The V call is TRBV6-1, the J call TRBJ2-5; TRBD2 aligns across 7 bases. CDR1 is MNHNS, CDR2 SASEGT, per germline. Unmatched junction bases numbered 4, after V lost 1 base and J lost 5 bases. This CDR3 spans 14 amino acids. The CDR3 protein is CASSEGGSSETQYF. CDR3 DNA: TGTGCCAGCAGTGAAGGCGGGAGTAGTGAGACCCAGTACTTC.

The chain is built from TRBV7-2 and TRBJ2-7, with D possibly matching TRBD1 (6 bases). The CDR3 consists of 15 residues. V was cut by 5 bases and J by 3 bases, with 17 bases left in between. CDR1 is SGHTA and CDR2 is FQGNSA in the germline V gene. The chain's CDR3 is CASSTSTGQNYEQYF. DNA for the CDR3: TGTGCCAGCAGCACCTCGACAGGCCAAAACTACGAGCAGTACTTC.